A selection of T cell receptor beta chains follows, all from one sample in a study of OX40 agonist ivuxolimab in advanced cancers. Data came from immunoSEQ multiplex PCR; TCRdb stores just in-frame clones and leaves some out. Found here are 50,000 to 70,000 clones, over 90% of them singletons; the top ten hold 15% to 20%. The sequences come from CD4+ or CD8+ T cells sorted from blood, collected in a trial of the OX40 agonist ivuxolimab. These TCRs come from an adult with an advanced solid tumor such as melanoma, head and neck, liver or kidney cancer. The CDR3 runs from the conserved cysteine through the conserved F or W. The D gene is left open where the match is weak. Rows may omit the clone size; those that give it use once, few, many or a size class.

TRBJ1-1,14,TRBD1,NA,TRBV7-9,CASSSWTGNTEAFF,TGTGCCAGCAGCTCCTGGACAGGGAACACTGAAGCTTTCTTT
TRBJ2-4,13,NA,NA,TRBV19,CASTSTGWHIQYF,TGTGCCAGTACCTCAACAGGGTGGCACATTCAGTACTTC
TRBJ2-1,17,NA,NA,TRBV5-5,CASSLFLAGSSYNEQFF,TGTGCCAGCAGCTTGTTTCTGGCGGGGAGCTCCTACAATGAGCAGTTCTTC
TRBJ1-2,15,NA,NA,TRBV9,CASSVVAGGDYGYTF,TGTGCCAGCAGCGTAGTTGCGGGAGGTGACTATGGCTACACCTTC
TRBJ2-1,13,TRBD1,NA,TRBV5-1,CATGDRGYNEQFF,TGCGCCACCGGGGACAGGGGTTACAATGAGCAGTTCTTC
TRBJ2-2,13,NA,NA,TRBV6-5,CASSTAGSGELFF,TGTGCCAGCAGTACCGCGGGGTCCGGGGAGCTGTTTTTT
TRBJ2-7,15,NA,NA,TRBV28,CASSLSPGPFNEQYF,TGTGCCAGCAGTTTATCCCCAGGGCCGTTTAACGAGCAGTACTTC
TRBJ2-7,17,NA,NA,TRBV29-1,CSVELWVSRQGPYEQYF,TGCAGCGTTGAATTGTGGGTTTCGAGGCAAGGCCCCTACGAGCAGTACTTC
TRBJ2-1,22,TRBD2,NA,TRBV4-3,CASSRPGQATRSGTGSYNEQFF,TGCGCCAGCAGCCGTCCAGGGCAGGCTACTAGAAGCGGGACCGGGTCCTACAATGAGCAGTTCTTC
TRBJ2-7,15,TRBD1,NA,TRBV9,CASSVRENRGYEQYF,TGTGCCAGCAGCGTAAGAGAAAACAGGGGTTACGAGCAGTACTTC
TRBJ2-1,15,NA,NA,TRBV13,CASSHRLDANDEQFF,TGTGCCAGCAGCCACAGACTAGATGCTAATGATGAGCAGTTCTTC
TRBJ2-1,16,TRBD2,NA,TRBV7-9,CASSSRSGSSYNEQFF,TGTGCCAGCAGCTCCCGCAGCGGGAGCTCCTACAATGAGCAGTTCTTC
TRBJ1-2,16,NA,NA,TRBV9,CASSSPAGFRDYGYTF,TGTGCCAGCAGCTCCCCAGCCGGGTTTCGGGACTATGGCTACACCTTC
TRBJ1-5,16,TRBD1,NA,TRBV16,CASSHSGTGWNQPQHF,TGTGCCAGCAGCCACTCCGGGACAGGGTGGAATCAGCCCCAGCATTTT
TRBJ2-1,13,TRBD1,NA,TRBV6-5,CASMIGGHNEQFF,TGTGCCAGCATGATAGGGGGCCACAATGAGCAGTTCTTC
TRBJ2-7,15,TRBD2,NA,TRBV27,CASSDGTSGKNEQYF,TGTGCCAGCAGTGATGGGACTAGCGGGAAGAACGAGCAGTACTTC
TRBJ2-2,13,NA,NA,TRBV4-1,CASSQRNTGELFF,TGCGCCAGCAGCCAACGAAACACCGGGGAGCTGTTTTTT
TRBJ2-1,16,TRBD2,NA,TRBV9,CASSPSSGGTYNEQFF,TGTGCCAGCAGCCCATCCTCGGGAGGGACCTACAATGAGCAGTTCTTC
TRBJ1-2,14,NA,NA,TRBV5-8,CASSFQEANYGYTF,TGTGCCAGCAGCTTCCAAGAAGCTAACTATGGCTACACCTTC
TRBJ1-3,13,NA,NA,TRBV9,CASSVGGPDTIYF,TGTGCCAGCAGCGTAGGCGGGCCGGACACCATATATTTT
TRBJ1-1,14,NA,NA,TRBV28,CASSLPRRNTEAFF,TGTGCCAGCAGTTTGCCACGTAGGAACACTGAAGCTTTCTTT
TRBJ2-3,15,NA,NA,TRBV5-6,CASNTWRTFTDTQYF,TGTGCCAGCAATACGTGGCGGACATTCACAGATACGCAGTATTTT
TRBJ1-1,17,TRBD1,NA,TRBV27,CASSERTGTLGYAEAFF,TGTGCCAGCAGCGAACGGACAGGGACGTTAGGATACGCTGAAGCTTTCTTT
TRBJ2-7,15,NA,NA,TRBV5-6,CASSLAGGTHYEQYF,TGTGCCAGCAGCTTGGCCGGGGGTACCCACTACGAGCAGTACTTC
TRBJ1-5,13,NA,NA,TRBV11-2,CASSLASHQPQHF,TGTGCCAGCAGCTTAGCTTCCCATCAGCCCCAGCATTTT
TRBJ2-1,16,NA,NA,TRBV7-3,CASSLRVGLDGGEQFF,TGTGCCAGCAGCTTAAGGGTCGGGCTGGATGGCGGCGAGCAGTTCTTC
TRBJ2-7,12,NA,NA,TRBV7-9,CASSLNFYEQYF,TGTGCCAGCAGCTTAAACTTCTACGAGCAGTACTTC
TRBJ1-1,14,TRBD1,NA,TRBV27,CASSLRTGKTEAFF,TGTGCCAGCAGTTTAAGGACAGGGAAAACTGAAGCTTTCTTT
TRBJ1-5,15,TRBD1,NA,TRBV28,CASSFPGTGDQPQHF,TGTGCCAGCAGTTTTCCCGGGACAGGTGACCAGCCCCAGCATTTT
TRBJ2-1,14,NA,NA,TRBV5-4,CASSLDSTYNEQFF,TGTGCCAGCAGCTTGGACTCTACCTACAATGAGCAGTTCTTC
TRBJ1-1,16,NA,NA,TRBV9,CASSPTSRQRNTEAFF,TGTGCCAGCAGCCCGACAAGCAGGCAGAGGAACACTGAAGCTTTCTTT
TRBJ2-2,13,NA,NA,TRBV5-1,CASSPPRGGELFF,TGCGCCAGCAGCCCGCCCAGAGGCGGGGAGCTGTTTTTT
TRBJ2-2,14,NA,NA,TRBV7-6,CASSLGLSTGELFF,TGTGCCAGCAGCTTAGGGCTTTCCACCGGGGAGCTGTTTTTT
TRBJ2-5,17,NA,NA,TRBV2,CASSEMGGTGGSWTQYF,TGTGCCAGCAGTGAAATGGGGGGCACCGGAGGCTCTTGGACCCAGTACTTC
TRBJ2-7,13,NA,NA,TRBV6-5,CASSWDLTYEQYF,TGTGCCAGCAGTTGGGACTTAACCTACGAGCAGTACTTC
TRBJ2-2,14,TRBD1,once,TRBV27,CASSMIQGTGELFF,TGTGCCAGCAGTATGATACAGGGGACCGGGGAGCTGTTTTTT
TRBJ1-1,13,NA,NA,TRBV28,CASFRGGYTEAFF,TGTGCCAGCTTCCGAGGGGGTTACACTGAAGCTTTCTTT
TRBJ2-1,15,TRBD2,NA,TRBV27,CASSLRLAGVNEQFF,TGTGCCAGCAGTTTACGGCTAGCGGGAGTGAATGAGCAGTTCTTC
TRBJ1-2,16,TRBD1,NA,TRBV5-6,CASSLPSGTGNYGYTF,TGTGCCAGCAGCTTGCCCTCCGGGACAGGGAACTATGGCTACACCTTC
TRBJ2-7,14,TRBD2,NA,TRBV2,CASKLAGSLYEQYF,TGTGCCAGCAAGCTAGCGGGATCACTATACGAGCAGTACTTC
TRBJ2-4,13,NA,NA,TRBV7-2,CASSLGQGGIQYF,TGTGCCAGCAGCTTAGGGCAGGGAGGCATTCAGTACTTC
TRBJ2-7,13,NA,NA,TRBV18,CASSPPGGLEQYF,TGTGCCAGCTCACCTCCAGGGGGGCTCGAGCAGTACTTC
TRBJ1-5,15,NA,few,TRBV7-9,CASSEALGSNQPQHF,TGTGCCAGCAGCGAGGCCCTGGGATCCAATCAGCCCCAGCATTTT
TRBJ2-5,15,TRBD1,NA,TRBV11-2,CASSLAVTGAETQYF,TGTGCCAGCAGCTTAGCGGTTACAGGGGCGGAGACCCAGTACTTC
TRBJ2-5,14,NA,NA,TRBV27,CASSERNYQETQYF,TGTGCCAGCAGTGAGCGAAACTATCAAGAGACCCAGTACTTC
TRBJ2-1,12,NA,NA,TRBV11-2,CASSSSSGLQFF,TGTGCCAGCAGCTCTAGTAGCGGATTACAGTTCTTC
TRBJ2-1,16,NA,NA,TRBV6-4,CASSDSGGTLPNEQFF,TGTGCCAGCAGTGACTCGGGTGGGACTTTGCCCAATGAGCAGTTCTTC
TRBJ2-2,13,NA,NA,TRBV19,CASSPSGGGELFF,TGTGCCAGTTCTCCCTCAGGCGGCGGGGAGCTGTTTTTT
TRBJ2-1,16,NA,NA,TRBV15,CATSRGFDSSYNEQFF,TGTGCCACCAGCAGAGGTTTCGACAGCTCCTACAATGAGCAGTTCTTC
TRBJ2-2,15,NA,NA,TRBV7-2,CASSHYSGVTGELFF,TGTGCCAGCAGCCACTATTCAGGGGTCACCGGGGAGCTGTTTTTT